These 13 T cell receptor beta chains originate from one sample sequenced in a study of T-cell reconstitution after alpha-beta-depleted transplantation in children. Preparation of the TCRbeta library was carried out with unique molecular identifiers. Via MiXCR, TCRdb re-called the PCR reads, giving one row per CDR3 protein. The sample consists of just under 550,000 distinct CDR3 sequences, around 17% of them appearing once. Sequences were derived from PBMCs from the stem cell graft donor, sampled from the stem cell graft. These receptors were collected from a human donor who donated a stem cell graft to a child with acute lymphoblastic leukemia.

This clonotype appeared a few times. V and J are TRBV2 and TRBJ2-3; TRBD2 agrees at 13 bases. With V trimmed by 6 bases and J by 3 bases, 3 bases remained unmatched. The CDR3 has 15 amino acids. CDR1 SNHLY and CDR2 FYNNEI come from the germline V gene. The chain's CDR3 is CASSGTSGNTDTQYF. The CDR3 region has the DNA TGTGCCAGCAGCGGGACTAGCGGGAATACAGATACGCAGTATTTT.

The rearrangement links TRBV6-1 to TRBJ1-1; unclear D gene. The length of the CDR3 is 13 residues. Trimming shortened V by 4 bases and J by 2 bases, and 8 bases separated the two germline ends. Germline CDR1 reads MNHNS; CDR2 reads SASEGT. CDR3 in amino acids: CASSGHKNTEAFF. CDR3 coding DNA: TGTGCCAGCAGTGGTCACAAAAACACTGAAGCTTTCTTT.

This clonotype came up once. The chain is built from TRBV11-1 and TRBJ2-3; 12 positions agree with TRBD2. The CDR3 sequence is 20 residues long. Germline CDR1 reads SGHAT; CDR2 reads FQDESV (reference sequence). V trimming: 1 base; J trimming: 2 bases; junction bases outside the gene matches: 13. As DNA, the CDR3 is TGTGCCAGCAGCTTAGAATTGGCTAGCGGGAGGGCCGCTCCCACAGATACGCAGTATTTT. Translated, it gives CASSLELASGRAAPTDTQYF.

This clonotype was observed a handful of times. The V and J genes are TRBV7-7 and TRBJ2-5; TRBD1 aligns across 9 bases. With V trimmed by 5 bases and J by 5 bases, 6 bases remained unmatched. The CDR3 is made up of 14 amino acids. CDR1 is SSHAT and CDR2 is FNYEAQ in the germline V gene (reference sequence). CDR3 residues: CASSRDRAEETQYF. In DNA, the CDR3 is TGTGCCAGCAGCAGGGACAGGGCAGAGGAGACCCAGTACTTC.

The CDR3 region is CASSLAGREETQYF. The CDR3 bases are TGCGCCAGCAGCTTGGCTGGGAGGGAAGAGACCCAGTACTTC. The chain couples TRBV5-1 to TRBJ2-5, with 7 bases that match TRBD2. CDR3 length equals 14 residues. V was clipped by 0 bases and J by 3 bases; unmatched bases: 2. The germline CDR1 and CDR2 sequences are SGHRS and YFSETQ.

This clonotype has only a few counts. This chain connects TRBV20-1 to TRBJ2-5; D is ambiguous. The CDR3 contains 13 residues. The V gene's germline CDR1 is DFQATT and CDR2 SNEGSKA (reference sequence). Trimming removed 6 bases at V and 0 bases at J, with 11 bases between. The CDR3 spells CSASEFNQETQYF. In nucleotides, the CDR3 is TGCAGTGCCTCAGAGTTCAACCAAGAGACCCAGTACTTC.

The chain uses TRBV5-1 and TRBJ2-1, with 7 bases fitting TRBD2. The CDR3 consists of 16 residues. Germline V gives CDR1 SGHRS, CDR2 YFSETQ. The V and J ends lost 4 bases and 3 bases, in that order; junction bases with no gene match: 10. DNA for the CDR3: TGCGCCAGCAGCATCTGGGCGGGACTACGCTACAATGAGCAGTTCTTC. It yields the protein CASSIWAGLRYNEQFF.

The chain links TRBV19 to TRBJ1-1; 10 bases are a match to TRBD1. The length of the CDR3 is 13 residues. V was pared by 8 bases and J by 5 bases, with 5 bases of the junction left unmatched. Germline V lookup: CDR1 LNHDA, CDR2 SQIVND (reference sequence). DNA for the CDR3: TGTGCCAGTGGGGACAGGGGCTTTACTGAAGCTTTCTTT. This codes for CASGDRGFTEAFF.

V gene TRBV11-2 combines with J gene TRBJ2-7; D is uncertain. CDR1 SGHAT and CDR2 FQNNGV come from the germline V gene. The CDR3 sequence is 13 residues long. Trimming took off 0 bases at V and 3 bases at J, with 6 bases between the two ends. The CDR3 bases are TGTGCCAGCAGCTTAGATCCAGTCTACGAGCAGTACTTC. This sequence encodes CASSLDPVYEQYF.

The CDR3 DNA follows: TGTGCCAGCAGTTTGAGTGACACTTATGGCTACACCTTC. Amino acid sequence: CASSLSDTYGYTF. The chain links TRBV12-3 or TRBV12-4 to TRBJ1-2; no clear D. CDR3 length: 13 residues. Trimming cost V 3 bases and J 5 bases, with 10 bases left between them.

The sample holds a few counts of this clonotype. The V call is TRBV2, the J call TRBJ2-7; 10 bases map to TRBD2. Per germline, CDR1 SNHLY and CDR2 FYNNEI. This CDR3 is 13 amino acids long. V dropped 6 bases and J dropped 3; count of bases not matched to a gene: 2. This chain's CDR3 is CASRLAGNYEQYF. CDR3 sequence (DNA): TGTGCCAGCAGACTAGCGGGGAACTACGAGCAGTACTTC.

This clonotype was seen repeatedly, ten times or more. The J gene is TRBJ1-1, the V gene TRBV27; 7 nucleotides align to TRBD1. J was trimmed by 0 bases and V by 6 bases; bases with no gene match: 4. Looked up from germline, CDR1 is MNHEY and CDR2 is SMNVEV (reference sequence). This CDR3 spans 14 amino acids. CDR3 coding DNA: TGTGCCAGCAGGGCGGGACAGATGAACACTGAAGCTTTCTTT. It codes for CASRAGQMNTEAFF.

V gene TRBV11-1 combines with J gene TRBJ2-7; 15 bases map to TRBD2. The CDR3 is 18 residues long. Germline values: CDR1 SGHAT, CDR2 FQDESV (reference sequence). J gave up 0 bases and V 3 bases, and 6 bases lay outside the gene matches. This chain's CDR3 is CASSFPGTSGRHSYEQYF. The CDR3 DNA sequence: TGTGCCAGCAGCTTCCCCGGGACTAGCGGGAGGCACTCCTACGAGCAGTACTTC.